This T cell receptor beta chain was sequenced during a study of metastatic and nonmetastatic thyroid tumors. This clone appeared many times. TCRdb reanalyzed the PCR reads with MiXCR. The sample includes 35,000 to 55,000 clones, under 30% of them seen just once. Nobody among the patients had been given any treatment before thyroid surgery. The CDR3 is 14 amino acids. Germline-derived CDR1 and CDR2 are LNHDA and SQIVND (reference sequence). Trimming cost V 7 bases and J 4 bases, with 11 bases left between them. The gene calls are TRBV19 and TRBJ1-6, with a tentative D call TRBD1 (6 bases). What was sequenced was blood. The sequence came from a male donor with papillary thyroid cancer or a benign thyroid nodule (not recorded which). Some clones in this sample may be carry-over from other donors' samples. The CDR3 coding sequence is TGTGCCAGTATGACAGGATTATATAATTCACCCCTCCACTTT. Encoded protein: CASMTGLYNSPLHF.